The clone carrying this T cell receptor (beta chain) was picked up a small number of times. What it binds is unknown. The data belong to a study of a mutant IDH1 vaccine in newly diagnosed glioma. About the research overall: Patients had eight vaccinations, in weeks 1, 3, 5, 7, 11, 15, 19 and 23. Vaccination began 4-6 weeks post radiotherapy alone, or with temozolomide cycles. Averaging approximately 40 years of age, treated patients were around 60% male and approximately 40% female.

Specified time point: week 5, during vaccination. Every vaccination contained 300 ug of the mutant IDH1 20-mer peptide and was paired with topical imiquimod. The repertoire was sequenced with immunoSEQ multiplex PCR; TCRdb's copy has only in-frame clones and lacks some. This sample has fewer than 65,000 clones, with 75% to 85% found just once. CDR3 length equals 16 residues. The germline CDR1 and CDR2 sequences are SEHNR and FQNEAQ (reference sequence). After removal of 5 bases from V and 0 bases from J, the junction contained 3 bases not matched to a gene. The chain carries TRBV7-9 and TRBJ1-4; 10 bases fit TRBD1. The clonotype comes from a man aged 30 to 39 with glioma. This sample comprised PBMCs, obtained from a glioma patient whose treatment included an IDH1 peptide vaccine. The CDR3 sequence: CASSPGQGATNEKLFF. CDR3 nucleotides: TGTGCCAGCAGCCCTGGACAGGGGGCAACTAATGAAAAACTGTTTTTT.